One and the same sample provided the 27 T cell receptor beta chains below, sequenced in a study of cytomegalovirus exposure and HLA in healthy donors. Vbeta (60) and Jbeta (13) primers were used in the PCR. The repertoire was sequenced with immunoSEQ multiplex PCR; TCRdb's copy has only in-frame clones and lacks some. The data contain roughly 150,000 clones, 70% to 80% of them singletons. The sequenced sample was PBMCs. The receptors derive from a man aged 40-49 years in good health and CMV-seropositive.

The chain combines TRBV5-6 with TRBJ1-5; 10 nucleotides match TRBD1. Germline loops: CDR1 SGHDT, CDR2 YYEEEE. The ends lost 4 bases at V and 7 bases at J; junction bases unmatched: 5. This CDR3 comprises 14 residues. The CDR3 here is CASSVTGGGQPQHF. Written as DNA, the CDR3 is TGTGCCAGCAGCGTGACAGGGGGCGGCCAGCCCCAGCATTTT.

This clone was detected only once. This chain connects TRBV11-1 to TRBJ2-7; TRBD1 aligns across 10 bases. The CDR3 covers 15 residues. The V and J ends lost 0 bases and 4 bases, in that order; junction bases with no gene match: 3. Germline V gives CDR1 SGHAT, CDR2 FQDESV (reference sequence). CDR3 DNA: TGTGCCAGCAGCTTAGCGGGGGACAGGGGATACGAGCAGTACTTC. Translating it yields CASSLAGDRGYEQYF. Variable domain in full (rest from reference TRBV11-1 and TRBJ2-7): EAEVAQSPRYKITEKSQAVAFWCDPISGHATLYWYRQILGQGPELLVQFQDESVVDDSQLPKDRFSAERLKGVDSTLKIQPAELGDSAMYLCASSLAGDRGYEQYFGPGTRLTVT.

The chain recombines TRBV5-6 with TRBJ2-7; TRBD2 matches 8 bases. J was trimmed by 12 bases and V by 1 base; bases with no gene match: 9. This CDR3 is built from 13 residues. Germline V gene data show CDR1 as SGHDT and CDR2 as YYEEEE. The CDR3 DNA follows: TGTGCCAGCAGCTTGACGGGGGGGGCTGGGTGGTACTTC. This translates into CASSLTGGAGWYF. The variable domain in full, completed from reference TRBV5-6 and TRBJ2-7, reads DAGVTQSPTHLIKTRGQQVTLRCSPKSGHDTVSWYQQALGQGPQFIFQYYEEEERQRGNFPDRFSGHQFPNYSSELNVNALLLGDSALYLCASSLTGGAGWYFGPGTRLTVT.

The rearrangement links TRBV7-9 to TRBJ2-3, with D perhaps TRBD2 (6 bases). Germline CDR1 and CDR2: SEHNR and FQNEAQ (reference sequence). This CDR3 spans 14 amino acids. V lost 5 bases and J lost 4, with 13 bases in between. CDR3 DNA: TGTGCCAGCAGCCGATCCGGGGGTTCAGATACGCAGTATTTT. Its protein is CASSRSGGSDTQYF.

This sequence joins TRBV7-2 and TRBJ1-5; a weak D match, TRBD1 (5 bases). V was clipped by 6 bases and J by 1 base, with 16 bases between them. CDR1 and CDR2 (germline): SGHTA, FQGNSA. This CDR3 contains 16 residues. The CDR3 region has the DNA TGTGCCAGCAGTCACGGGGGGGGTTGGAGCAATCAGCCCCAGCATTTT. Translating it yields CASSHGGGWSNQPQHF.

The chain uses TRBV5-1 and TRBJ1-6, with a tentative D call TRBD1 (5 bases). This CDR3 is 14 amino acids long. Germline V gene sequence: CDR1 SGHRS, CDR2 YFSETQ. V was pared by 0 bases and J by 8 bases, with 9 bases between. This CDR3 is CASSLDDRDSPLHF. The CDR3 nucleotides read TGCGCCAGCAGCTTGGACGACAGAGATTCACCCCTCCACTTT.

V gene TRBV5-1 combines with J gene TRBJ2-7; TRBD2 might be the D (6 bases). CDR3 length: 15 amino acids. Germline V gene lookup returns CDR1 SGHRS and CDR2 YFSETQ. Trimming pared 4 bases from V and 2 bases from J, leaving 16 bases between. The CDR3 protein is CASSRGGDLTYEQYF. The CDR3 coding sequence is TGCGCCAGCAGCCGGGGAGGAGACCTGACCTACGAGCAGTACTTC.

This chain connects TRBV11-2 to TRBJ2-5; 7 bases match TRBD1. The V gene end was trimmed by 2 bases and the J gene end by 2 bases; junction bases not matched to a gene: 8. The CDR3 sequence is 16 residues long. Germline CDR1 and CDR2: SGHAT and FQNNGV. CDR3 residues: CASSLIRARGQETQYF. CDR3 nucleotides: TGTGCCAGCAGCTTAATCCGGGCCAGGGGGCAAGAGACCCAGTACTTC.

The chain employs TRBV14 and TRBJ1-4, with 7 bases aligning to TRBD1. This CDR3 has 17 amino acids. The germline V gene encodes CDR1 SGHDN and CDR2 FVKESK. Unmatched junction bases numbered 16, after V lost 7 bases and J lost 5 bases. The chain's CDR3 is CASITIRDSSWNEKLFF. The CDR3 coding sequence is TGTGCCAGCATAACTATCCGGGACAGCAGTTGGAATGAAAAACTGTTTTTT.

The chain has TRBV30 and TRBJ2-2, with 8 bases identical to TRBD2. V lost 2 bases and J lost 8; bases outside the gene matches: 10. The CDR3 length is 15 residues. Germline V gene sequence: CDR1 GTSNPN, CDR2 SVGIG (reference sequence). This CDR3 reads CAWSQGAGVSGELFF. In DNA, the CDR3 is TGTGCCTGGAGTCAGGGAGCGGGAGTATCAGGGGAGCTGTTTTTT. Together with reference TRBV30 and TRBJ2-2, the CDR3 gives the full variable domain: SQTIHQWPATLVQPVGSPLSLECTVEGTSNPNLYWYRQAAGRGLQLLFYSVGIGQISSEVPQNLSASRPQDRQFILSSKKLLLSDSGFYLCAWSQGAGVSGELFFGEGSRLTVL.

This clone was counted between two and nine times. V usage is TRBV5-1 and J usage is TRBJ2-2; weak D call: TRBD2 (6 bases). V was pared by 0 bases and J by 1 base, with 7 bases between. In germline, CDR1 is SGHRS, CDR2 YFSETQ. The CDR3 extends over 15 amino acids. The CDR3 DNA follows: TGCGCCAGCAGCTTGGCCGGGGGGAACACCGGGGAGCTGTTTTTT. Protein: CASSLAGGNTGELFF.

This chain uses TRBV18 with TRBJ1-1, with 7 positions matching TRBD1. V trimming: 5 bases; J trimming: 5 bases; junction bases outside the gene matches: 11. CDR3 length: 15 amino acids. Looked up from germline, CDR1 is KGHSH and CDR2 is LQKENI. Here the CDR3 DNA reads TGTGCCAGCTCAAAAGGGACAGCTGGAGGTACTGAAGCTTTCTTT. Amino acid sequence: CASSKGTAGGTEAFF. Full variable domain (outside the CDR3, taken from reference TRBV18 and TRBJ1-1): NAGVMQNPRHLVRRRGQEARLRCSPMKGHSHVYWYRQLPEEGLKFMVYLQKENIIDESGMPKERFSAEFPKEGPSILRIQQVVRGDSAAYFCASSKGTAGGTEAFFGQGTRLTVV.

The chain's CDR3 is CSARESEPQHF. The CDR3, as DNA: TGCAGTGCTAGAGAGTCGGAGCCCCAGCATTTT. The chain employs TRBV20-1 and TRBJ1-5; D gene uncertain. This CDR3 is built from 11 residues. CDR1 and CDR2 (germline): DFQATT, SNEGSKA (reference sequence). V lost 0 bases and J 8 bases, leaving 5 bases between the germline ends.

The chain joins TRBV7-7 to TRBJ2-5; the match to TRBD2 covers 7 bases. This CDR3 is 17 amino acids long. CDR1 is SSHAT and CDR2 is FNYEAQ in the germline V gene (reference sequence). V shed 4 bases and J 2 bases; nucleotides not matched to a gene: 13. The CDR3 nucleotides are TGTGCCAGCAGCTCCCGTTTAGGGGCGGGAGCGCAAGAGACCCAGTACTTC. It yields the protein CASSSRLGAGAQETQYF.

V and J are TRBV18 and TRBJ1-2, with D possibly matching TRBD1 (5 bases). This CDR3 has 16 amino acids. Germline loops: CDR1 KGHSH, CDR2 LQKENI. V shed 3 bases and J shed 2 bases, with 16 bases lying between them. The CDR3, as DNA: TGTGCCAGCTCACCGGCTCCGGGACTCCTGAACTATGGCTACACCTTC. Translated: CASSPAPGLLNYGYTF. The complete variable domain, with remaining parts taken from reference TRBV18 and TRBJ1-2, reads NAGVMQNPRHLVRRRGQEARLRCSPMKGHSHVYWYRQLPEEGLKFMVYLQKENIIDESGMPKERFSAEFPKEGPSILRIQQVVRGDSAAYFCASSPAPGLLNYGYTFGSGTRLTVV.

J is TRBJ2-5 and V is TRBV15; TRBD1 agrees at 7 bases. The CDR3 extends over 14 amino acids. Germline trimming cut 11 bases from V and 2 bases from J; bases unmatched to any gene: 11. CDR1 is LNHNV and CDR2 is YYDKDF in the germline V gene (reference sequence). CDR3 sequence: CASKGTATQETQYF. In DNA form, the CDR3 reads TGTGCCTCTAAAGGGACAGCAACTCAAGAGACCCAGTACTTC.

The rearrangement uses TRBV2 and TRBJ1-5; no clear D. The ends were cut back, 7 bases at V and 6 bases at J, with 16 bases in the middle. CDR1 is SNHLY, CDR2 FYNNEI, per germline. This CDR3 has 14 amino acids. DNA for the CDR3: TGTGCCAGCACCGATCGGGCGGGATTTCAGCCCCAGCATTTT. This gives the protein CASTDRAGFQPQHF.

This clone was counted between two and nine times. The CDR3 DNA is TGTGCCATCAGTGACCCAGCCCTCCCTAGCGAGGGAGAGACCCAGTACTTC. It specifies CAISDPALPSEGETQYF. The chain couples TRBV10-3 to TRBJ2-5, with D possibly being TRBD2 (6 bases). V was cut by 3 bases and J by 4 bases, with 21 bases left in between. CDR3 length: 17 amino acids. The germline CDR1 and CDR2 sequences are ENHRY and SYGVKD.

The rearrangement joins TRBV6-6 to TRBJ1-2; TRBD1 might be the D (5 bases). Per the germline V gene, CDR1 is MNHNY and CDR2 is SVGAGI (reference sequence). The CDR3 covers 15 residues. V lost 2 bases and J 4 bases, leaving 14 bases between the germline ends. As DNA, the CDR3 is TGTGCCAGCAGTTACGCCCAGGGAAGTGTCTATGGCTACACCTTC. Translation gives CASSYAQGSVYGYTF.

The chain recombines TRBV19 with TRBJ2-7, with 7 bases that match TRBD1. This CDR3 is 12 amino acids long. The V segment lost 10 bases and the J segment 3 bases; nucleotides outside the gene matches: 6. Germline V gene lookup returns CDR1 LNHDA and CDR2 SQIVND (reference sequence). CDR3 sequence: CATVAGGYEQYF. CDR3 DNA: TGTGCCACCGTCGCAGGGGGCTACGAGCAGTACTTC.

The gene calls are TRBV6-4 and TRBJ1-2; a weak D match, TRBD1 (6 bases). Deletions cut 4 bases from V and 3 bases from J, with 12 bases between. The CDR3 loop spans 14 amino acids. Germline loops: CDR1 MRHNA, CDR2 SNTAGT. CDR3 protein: CASSVSRGDYGYTF. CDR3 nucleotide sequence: TGTGCCAGCAGTGTGAGCAGGGGAGACTATGGCTACACCTTC.

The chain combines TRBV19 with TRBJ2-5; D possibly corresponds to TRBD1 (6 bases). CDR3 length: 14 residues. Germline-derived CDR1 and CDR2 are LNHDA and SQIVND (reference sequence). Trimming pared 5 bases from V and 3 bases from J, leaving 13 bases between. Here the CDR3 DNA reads TGTGCCAGTAGTCCCCGGACAGTTGAAGAGACCCAGTACTTC. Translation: CASSPRTVEETQYF. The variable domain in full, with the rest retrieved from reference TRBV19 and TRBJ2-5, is DGGITQSPKYLFRKEGQNVTLSCEQNLNHDAMYWYRQDPGQGLRLIYYSQIVNDFQKGDIAEGYSVSREKKESFPLTVTSAQKNPTAFYLCASSPRTVEETQYFGPGTRLLVL.

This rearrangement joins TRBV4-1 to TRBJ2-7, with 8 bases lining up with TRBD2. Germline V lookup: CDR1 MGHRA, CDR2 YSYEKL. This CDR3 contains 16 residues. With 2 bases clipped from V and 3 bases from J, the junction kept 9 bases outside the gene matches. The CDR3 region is CASSQPRAGGRYEQYF. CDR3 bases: TGCGCCAGCAGCCAACCCCGGGCGGGAGGTCGCTACGAGCAGTACTTC.

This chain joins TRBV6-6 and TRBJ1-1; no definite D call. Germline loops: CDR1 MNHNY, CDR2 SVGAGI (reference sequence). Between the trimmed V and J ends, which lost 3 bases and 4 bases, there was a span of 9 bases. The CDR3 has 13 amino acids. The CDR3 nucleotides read TGTGCCAGCAGTTATTTGGCAAGCACTGAAGCTTTCTTT. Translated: CASSYLASTEAFF.

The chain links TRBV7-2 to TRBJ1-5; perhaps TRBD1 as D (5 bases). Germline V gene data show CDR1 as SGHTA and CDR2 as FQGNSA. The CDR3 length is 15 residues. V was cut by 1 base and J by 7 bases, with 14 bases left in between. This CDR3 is CASSLVSRARQPQHF. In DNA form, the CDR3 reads TGTGCCAGCAGCTTAGTTTCCAGGGCACGCCAGCCCCAGCATTTT.

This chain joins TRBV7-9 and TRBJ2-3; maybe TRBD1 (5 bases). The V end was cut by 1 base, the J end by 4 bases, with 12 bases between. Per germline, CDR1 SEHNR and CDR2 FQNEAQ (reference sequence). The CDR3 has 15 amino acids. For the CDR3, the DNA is TGTGCCAGCAGCTTAGGTGGGGCTCGGCCAGATACGCAGTATTTT. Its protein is CASSLGGARPDTQYF.

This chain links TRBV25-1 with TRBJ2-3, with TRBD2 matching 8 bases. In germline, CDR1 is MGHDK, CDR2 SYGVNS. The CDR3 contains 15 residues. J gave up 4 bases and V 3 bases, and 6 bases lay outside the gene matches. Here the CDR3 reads CASSENGRASDTQYF. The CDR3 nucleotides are TGTGCCAGCAGTGAGAACGGGAGGGCCTCAGATACGCAGTATTTT.